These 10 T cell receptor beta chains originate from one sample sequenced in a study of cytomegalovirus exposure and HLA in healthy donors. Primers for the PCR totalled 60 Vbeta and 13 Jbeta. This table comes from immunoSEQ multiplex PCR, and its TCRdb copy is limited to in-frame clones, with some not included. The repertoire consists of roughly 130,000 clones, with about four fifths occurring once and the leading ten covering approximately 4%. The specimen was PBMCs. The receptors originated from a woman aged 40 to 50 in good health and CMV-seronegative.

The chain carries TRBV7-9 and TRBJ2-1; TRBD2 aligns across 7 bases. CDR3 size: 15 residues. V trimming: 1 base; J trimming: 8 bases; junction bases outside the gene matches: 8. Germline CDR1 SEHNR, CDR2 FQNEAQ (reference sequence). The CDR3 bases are TGTGCCAGCAGCTTAGATTCAGCGGGATCGGATGAGCAGTTCTTC. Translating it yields CASSLDSAGSDEQFF.

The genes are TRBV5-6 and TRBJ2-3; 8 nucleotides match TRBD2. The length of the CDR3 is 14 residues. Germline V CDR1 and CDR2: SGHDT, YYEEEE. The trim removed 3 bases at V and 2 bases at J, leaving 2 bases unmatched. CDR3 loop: CASSSGLDTDTQYF. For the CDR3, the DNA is TGTGCCAGCAGCTCGGGACTAGACACAGATACGCAGTATTTT.

The CDR3 protein is CASSQDQLDFSNQPQHF. CDR3 in DNA: TGCGCCAGCAGCCAAGATCAACTCGACTTTAGCAATCAGCCCCAGCATTTT. The rearrangement uses TRBV4-1 and TRBJ1-5; no firm D call. CDR3 length: 17 residues. Germline V CDR1 and CDR2: MGHRA, YSYEKL. V was trimmed by 0 bases and J by 0 bases, leaving 12 bases between them.

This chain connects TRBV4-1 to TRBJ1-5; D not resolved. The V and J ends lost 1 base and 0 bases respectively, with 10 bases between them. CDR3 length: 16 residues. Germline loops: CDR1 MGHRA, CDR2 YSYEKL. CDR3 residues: CASSQGGGTSNQPQHF. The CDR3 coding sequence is TGCGCCAGCAGCCAAGGGGGAGGAACTAGCAATCAGCCCCAGCATTTT.

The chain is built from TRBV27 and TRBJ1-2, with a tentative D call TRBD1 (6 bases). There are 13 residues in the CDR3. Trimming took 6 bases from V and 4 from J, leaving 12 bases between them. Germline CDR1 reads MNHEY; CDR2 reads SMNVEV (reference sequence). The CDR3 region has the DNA TGTGCCAGCAGCAACAGGGCCACCTATGGCTACACCTTC. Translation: CASSNRATYGYTF.

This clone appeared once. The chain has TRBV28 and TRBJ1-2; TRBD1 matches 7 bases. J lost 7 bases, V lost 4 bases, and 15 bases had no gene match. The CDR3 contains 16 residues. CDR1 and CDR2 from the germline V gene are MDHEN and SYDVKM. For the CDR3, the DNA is TGTGCCAGCAGTTCCCAACTCCGAACAGGGGATAGTGGCTACACCTTC. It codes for CASSSQLRTGDSGYTF.

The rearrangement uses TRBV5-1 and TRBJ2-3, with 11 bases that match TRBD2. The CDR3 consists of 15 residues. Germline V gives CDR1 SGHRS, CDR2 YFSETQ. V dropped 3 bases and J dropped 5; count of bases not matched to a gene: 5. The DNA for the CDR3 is TGCGCCAGCAGCTATAGCGGGGGGGCGAAAGATACGCAGTATTTT. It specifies CASSYSGGAKDTQYF.

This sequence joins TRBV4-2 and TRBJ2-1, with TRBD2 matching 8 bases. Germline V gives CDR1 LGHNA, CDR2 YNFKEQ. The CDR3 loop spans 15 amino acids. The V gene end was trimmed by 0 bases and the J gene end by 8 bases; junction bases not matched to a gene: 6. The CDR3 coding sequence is TGTGCCAGCAGCCAAGAGCGGAGTAGCGGGGATGAGCAGTTCTTC. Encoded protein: CASSQERSSGDEQFF.

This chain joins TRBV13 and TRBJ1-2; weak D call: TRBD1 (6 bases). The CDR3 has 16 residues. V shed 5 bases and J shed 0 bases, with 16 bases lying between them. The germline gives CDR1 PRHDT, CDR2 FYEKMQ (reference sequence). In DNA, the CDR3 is TGTGCCAGCAGCGTTTTAAGACAGGCAACTAACTATGGCTACACCTTC. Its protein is CASSVLRQATNYGYTF. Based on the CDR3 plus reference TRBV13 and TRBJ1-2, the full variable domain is AAGVIQSPRHLIKEKRETATLKCYPIPRHDTVYWYQQGPGQDPQFLISFYEKMQSDKGSIPDRFSAQQFSDYHSELNMSSLELGDSALYFCASSVLRQATNYGYTFGSGTRLTVV.

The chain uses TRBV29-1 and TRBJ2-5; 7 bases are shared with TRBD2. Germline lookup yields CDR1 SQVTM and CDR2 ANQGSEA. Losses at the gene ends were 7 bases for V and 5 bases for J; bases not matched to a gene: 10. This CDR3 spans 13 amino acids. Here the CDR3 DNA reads TGCAGCGAGAGCACGGGGGGAGGGGAGACCCAGTACTTC. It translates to CSESTGGGETQYF.